This T cell receptor (beta chain) stems from a study of shared clonotypes between healthy human individuals (dated by TCRdb to between 2020 and 2021). Context from the whole study: A few men and a couple of women, aged 18 to 49 years, made up the cohort. For each donor, CD4 naive and CD4 memory were each given three plates, CD8 naive was given two plates, and CD8 memory was given one plate. To estimate repertoire size and how much clonotypes are shared between individuals, the study performed deep sequencing of blood TCR repertoires from five healthy adults. Libraries were prepared and TCR repertoires were sequenced by different laboratories using diverse techniques, in order to increase sequencing depth and limit assay-specific biases. Between about 0.9 and 8.9 billion PBMCs per donor were obtained by leukapheresis.

TCR CDR3 regions were amplified from genomic DNA by multiplex PCR using the deep immunoSEQ assay. Extracted genomic DNA from each cell subset was spread evenly across all wells of several immunoSEQ 96-well plates, with each plate serving as a replicate. For sorted subsets, approximately 0.2 ug of genomic DNA, equivalent to some 30,000 T cell genomes, went into each replicate PCR. Purified libraries were quantified with a Qubit 3.0 fluorometer, sized on a Bioanalyzer 2100, and re-quantified with the KAPA Library Quantification kit. Every immunoSEQ 96-well plate was sequenced on a dedicated single-read 150-cycle Illumina NextSeq 550 flow cell. The original pipeline was this. Because the immunoSEQ output held only junctional sequences and lacked quality scores, the filtering could not match the filtering applied to full-length reads. Sequences were annotated with PyIR, a Python wrapper for IgBLAST v1.9, and V/J genes and CDR3 were assigned using IMGT germline references. Reads were removed for weak V/J assignments (E-value above 1e-6), missing CDR3, stop codons, out-of-frame junctions, or ambiguous translated residues. V3J clonotypes were defined as sequences sharing an identical inferred V gene, J gene, and CDR3 amino acid sequence. Percentage overlap between repertoires was computed as shared unique clonotypes divided by the size of the smaller repertoire. RTK rarefaction, the Chao1 estimator, and Recon v2.1 estimates of unobserved clonotypes were used to assess repertoire richness. OLGA was used to compute generation probabilities for all TCRbeta clonotypes that the gDNA method yielded from a handful of donors. Not all clones reach the TCRdb copy of this immuneACCESS table, which keeps in-frame sequences only. Checked studies attribute under half of the gap to unresolved V genes and leave the rest unexplained. That table is the source of V, J and clone size, and D and trimming were worked out from the DNA. A total of more than 2,000,000 clones appear in this sample, 85% to 95% of them only once. The ten largest clones capture roughly 0.13% of the sample.

Study-level results and caveats: Approximately 4.8% of naive CD4, 3% to 4% of naive CD8, 2.3% of memory CD4, and about 0.4% of memory CD8 clonotypes were shared across several donors. Naive subsets generally had larger estimated clonotype richness than memory subsets. Rarefaction of sorted-subset datasets indicated incomplete sequencing despite the large sequencing depth. Compared with non-shared clonotypes, the clonotypes found in all four sorted-subset donors had higher generation probabilities. The genetic and exposure-history diversity represented was limited by the small number of donors. Only blood was sampled, and tissue TCR repertoires likely differ from those in blood. Pairwise subsampling led to the expectation that sequencing depth would affect the degree of clonotype sharing among donors.

Healthy HIV-negative adults with no recently reported acute infections or vaccinations were included as donors. Every donor was a Caucasian adult residing in Nashville, Tennessee, USA. CD4+ T cells were enriched by magnetic negative selection; naive cells were then positively selected on CD45RA, and the negative fraction formed the memory subset. After blood collection by leukapheresis, PBMCs were isolated using Ficoll-Histopaque density gradient centrifugation and then cryopreserved in the vapor phase of liquid nitrogen. Analytical flow cytometry was used to check the purity and quantity of each magnetically sorted T cell population. Each sorted fraction had its genomic DNA isolated and then quantified by UV absorbance on a Nanodrop 2000c. From a lookup of the germline V gene (reference sequence), CDR1 and CDR2 are MNHNY and SVGAGI. Trimming accounts for 6 bases at V and 8 bases at J, while the number of junction bases matched to no gene is 3. The CDR3 runs 12 residues from the cysteine to the phenylalanine. Only CDR3 DNA is held: 36 bases, read in frame from base 1.

With respect to this clone: Its antigen has not been determined. Base qualities are not recorded, but no much larger clone differs from it by a single base.

The rearranged segments are TRBV6-6 and TRBJ2-4; 8 bases in the junction line up with TRBD1. The clonotype was recovered from a man between 18 and 29 years old in good health. The source material was naive CD4+ T cells sorted from blood. In the paper's terms, the cell subset or site label means: CD45RA+ positively selected. The DNA reads as follows: TGTGCCAGCAGCAAACAGGGGGACATTCAGTACTTC. It is translated as CASSKQGDIQYF.